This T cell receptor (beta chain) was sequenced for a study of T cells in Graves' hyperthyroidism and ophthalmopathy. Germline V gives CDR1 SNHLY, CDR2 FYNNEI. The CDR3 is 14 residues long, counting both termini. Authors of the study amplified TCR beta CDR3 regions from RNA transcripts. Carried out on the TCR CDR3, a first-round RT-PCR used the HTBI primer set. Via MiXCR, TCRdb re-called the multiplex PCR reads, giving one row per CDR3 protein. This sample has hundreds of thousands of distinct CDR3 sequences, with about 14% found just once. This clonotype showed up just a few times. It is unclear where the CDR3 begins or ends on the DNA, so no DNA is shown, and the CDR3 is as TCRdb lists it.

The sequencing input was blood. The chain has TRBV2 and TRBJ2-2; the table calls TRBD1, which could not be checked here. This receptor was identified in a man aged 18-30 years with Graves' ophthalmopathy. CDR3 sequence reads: CARIQGTGPGSCFF.